This TCR beta chain is from a study of blood T cell repertoires in COVID-19. The data were produced by immunoSEQ multiplex PCR, yet TCRdb's version contains in-frame clones alone and is incomplete. The repertoire holds roughly 150,000 clones, with 80% to 90% as singletons. Germline CDR1 and CDR2: SGHAT and FQNNGV. The CDR3 extends over 18 amino acids. Trimming took 11 bases from V and 5 from J; bases not matched to a gene: 20. Sequencing used peripheral blood. This clonotype was obtained from a woman of 80 years or more with acute or convalescent COVID-19. This sequence joins TRBV11-2 and TRBJ2-2, with 10 bases matching TRBD1. The CDR3 DNA is TGTGCCGCACCCGGGACAGGGGTCCCGTGGTCAGAGACCGGGGAGCTGTTTTTT. This sequence encodes CAAPGTGVPWSETGELFF.